This T cell receptor (beta chain) appears in the sequencing data of a study of early T cells in non-severe SARS-CoV-2 infection (dated by TCRdb to about 2021). About the study as a whole: TCR sequencing used bulk RNA from unsorted whole blood, so alpha and beta chains could not be paired.

The CDR3 runs 13 residues from the cysteine to the phenylalanine. Just the 39-base CDR3 DNA is kept, in frame starting at base 1. Reading the germline V gene gives CDR1 SNHLY and CDR2 FYNNEI. A distance of 12 bases separates the germline ends of V and J, which lose 1 base and 9 bases respectively. This clonotype has at least ten counts. The antigen this receptor binds is unknown. No base-level quality is on record; no much larger clone is a single base apart. This was a case-control study nested in a cohort of healthcare workers in London, UK, who had nasopharyngeal swab PCR tests and blood samples taken every week. Healthcare workers were enrolled in the week of the UK lockdown, from 23 to 31 March 2020, and were followed every week for up to roughly 15 weeks. The paper as a whole reports these results and caveats: Matching against VDJdb was skewed toward anti-spike CD8 responses, likely underestimated virus-specific expansions, and missed private and CD4 specificities.

Library preparation was by 5' RACE. TCRdb records NextSeq 500 as the sequencer. The TCR library protocol attached unique molecular identifiers to individual cDNA molecules to correct for sequencing error and PCR bias. Both TCR alpha and beta chains were sequenced, and tight co-correlation was observed between alpha and beta sequence abundances in each sample. The authors processed their data as follows. Decombinator V4 was used to annotate TCR sequences for V gene, J gene and CDR3. Expanded TCRs were defined as changing significantly between any two time points under a Poisson model with p below 0.0001. TCR abundances were normalised to the total number of TCRs sequenced in each sample and reported as counts per million. TRAV1-2 paired with TRAJ12, TRAJ20 or TRAJ33 defined MAIT TCRs, while TRAV10 paired with TRAJ18 defined iNKT TCRs. A search of VDJdb, accessed on 1 November 2021, was run for TCRs annotated to CMV, EBV and SARS-CoV-2, with TCRs annotated for multiple antigens excluded. TCRdb trimmed the raw reads at Q25, called clones with MiXCR and kept productive beta chains. Each record represents a unique CDR3 protein, reported with the most common genes and DNA among its rows. What appears here as the V and J calls and clone size reflects TCRdb's work, not the paper's. The sample has roughly 61,000 distinct CDR3 sequences on record, 10% to 13% of them singletons. 1.5% to 2% of the sample lies in the top ten.

The rearranged chain carries TRBV2 and TRBJ2-5; the D gene is not confidently resolved. The sample was whole blood. The receptor was isolated from an adult who was a healthcare worker with PCR-confirmed SARS-CoV-2 infection or an uninfected control (not recorded which). The CDR3 protein sequence reads: CASSEGIEIAQYF. The DNA is TGTGCCAGCAGTGAAGGGATAGAGATTGCCCAGTACTTC.